The 17 T cell receptor beta chains reported below all come from one sample, sequenced in a study of vaccination effects on CD4 cells after COVID-19. The antigens of these receptors remain unknown. Method: immunoSEQ multiplex PCR; TCRdb's copy keeps in-frame clones and lacks some. Of tens of thousands of clones detected, approximately 75% appear once; the ten largest clones hold 3% to 4%. Using viral peptide pools, the ViraFEST assay grew out antigen-specific CD4+ T cells prior to sequencing. Subsequent to a culture period of more than 8 days, CD4+ T cells were isolated. People in the vaccine group had not been infected with SARS-CoV-2 before, and their nucleocapsid antibodies were negative. The material was CD4+ T cells from PBMCs cultured with HCoV-OC43 spike peptides, obtained before COVID-19 vaccination. Indicated subset: HCoV-OC43 spike overlapping peptide pool stimulation. Every receptor here comes from a human donor who received a COVID-19 vaccine.

This sequence joins TRBV18 and TRBJ2-3; D may correspond to TRBD1 or TRBD2 (5 bases each). Germline values: CDR1 KGHSH, CDR2 LQKENI. This CDR3 has 15 residues. Deletions cut 6 bases from V and 4 bases from J, with 17 bases between. This CDR3 is CASSTRGEVSDTQYF. The CDR3 nucleotides read TGTGCCAGCTCGACCCGGGGCGAGGTTTCAGATACGCAGTATTTT.

This clone has a single count. V and J are TRBV6-2 or TRBV6-3 and TRBJ1-1; D unresolved. Germline V lookup: CDR1 MNHEY, CDR2 SVGEGT. The CDR3 has 14 amino acids. Trimming took off 5 bases at V and 1 base at J, with 11 bases between the two ends. The CDR3 DNA reads as TGTGCCAGCAGTCAGTACCTCCCGAACACTGAAGCTTTCTTT. Translating it yields CASSQYLPNTEAFF.

J is TRBJ2-3 and V is TRBV24-1, with D unresolved. From germline, CDR1 is KGHDR and CDR2 SFDVKD. The CDR3 spans 15 residues. The V end was cut by 3 bases, the J end by 0 bases, with 9 bases between. CDR3 sequence: CATSDESFSTDTQYF. The CDR3 DNA follows: TGTGCCACCAGTGATGAAAGTTTTAGCACAGATACGCAGTATTTT.

This clone was counted once. CDR3 loop: CASSASGTTGAQYF. The CDR3 DNA reads as TGTGCCAGCAGCGCCTCCGGGACAACGGGGGCCCAGTACTTC. The chain employs TRBV9 and TRBJ2-5; possibly TRBD1 or TRBD2 for D (6 bases each). Germline V CDR1 and CDR2: SGDLS, YYNGEE. The CDR3 is 14 residues long. Between the trimmed V and J ends, which lost 3 bases and 9 bases, there was a span of 18 bases.

In its sample, this clone was seen once. V usage is TRBV3-1 (or the pseudogene TRBV3-2) and J usage is TRBJ1-6, with D unresolved. Trimming shortened V by 4 bases and J by 2 bases, and 6 bases separated the two germline ends. Germline V gene data show CDR1 as LGHDT and CDR2 as YNNKEL (reference sequence). There are 14 residues in the CDR3. The CDR3 region has the DNA TGTGCCAGCAGCCTAGGCACCTATAATTCACCCCTCCACTTT. Its protein is CASSLGTYNSPLHF.

J is TRBJ2-5 and V is TRBV18; D gene unclear. V dropped 4 bases and J dropped 0 bases, with 3 bases sitting between them. The CDR3 has 12 residues. Germline-derived CDR1 and CDR2 are KGHSH and LQKENI. CDR3 DNA: TGTGCCAGCTCACGTAACCAAGAGACCCAGTACTTC. It specifies CASSRNQETQYF. The complete variable domain, with remaining parts taken from reference TRBV18 and TRBJ2-5, reads NAGVMQNPRHLVRRRGQEARLRCSPMKGHSHVYWYRQLPEEGLKFMVYLQKENIIDESGMPKERFSAEFPKEGPSILRIQQVVRGDSAAYFCASSRNQETQYFGPGTRLLVL.

This clone occurred a few times. The rearrangement joins TRBV4-1 to TRBJ1-1; D remains ambiguous. This CDR3 contains 15 residues. V lost 1 base, J lost 2 bases, and 11 bases lay in between. Germline values: CDR1 MGHRA, CDR2 YSYEKL. In DNA, the CDR3 is TGCGCCAGCAGCCAAGTTCCCAGTATAAACACTGAAGCTTTCTTT. Translation: CASSQVPSINTEAFF.

The genes are TRBV29-1 and TRBJ2-3; tentative D call: TRBD1 (5 bases). This CDR3 contains 12 residues. Germline V lookup: CDR1 SQVTM, CDR2 ANQGSEA. Trimming stripped 8 bases from V and 2 bases from J, with 11 bases between. CDR3 amino acids: CSWGGNTDTQYF. CDR3 DNA sequence: TGCAGCTGGGGCGGAAACACAGATACGCAGTATTTT.

This chain uses TRBV29-1 with TRBJ2-5; 7 bases map to TRBD1. V gave up 7 bases and J gave up 0 bases; unmatched junction bases: 5. CDR3 length: 13 residues. The germline V gene has CDR1 SQVTM and CDR2 ANQGSEA. The CDR3 bases are TGCAGCGCCGCCAGGGGGAACCAAGAGACCCAGTACTTC. This sequence encodes CSAARGNQETQYF.

The chain employs TRBV11-1 and TRBJ1-1; a possible D gene is TRBD1 (6 bases). V was trimmed by 7 bases and J by 5 bases, leaving 20 bases between them. Germline assignment: CDR1 SGHAT and CDR2 FQDESV (reference sequence). CDR3 size: 15 residues. The CDR3 DNA reads as TGTGCCAGCACTTACTCAAGGGGGGCAGGGACTGAAGCTTTCTTT. It specifies CASTYSRGAGTEAFF.

The chain recombines TRBV18 with TRBJ2-2; 9 bases match TRBD1. Per germline, CDR1 KGHSH and CDR2 LQKENI. The CDR3 has 14 residues. V trimming: 3 bases; J trimming: 7 bases; junction bases outside the gene matches: 3. CDR3 region: CASSPDRGIGELFF. The CDR3 DNA reads as TGTGCCAGCTCACCGGACAGGGGTATCGGGGAGCTGTTTTTT.

V is TRBV14 and J is TRBJ2-2, with D possibly TRBD2 on 6 matching bases. Germline V gene sequence: CDR1 SGHDN, CDR2 FVKESK. This CDR3 region has 13 residues. Trimming took 7 bases from V and 7 from J, leaving 13 bases between them. Written as DNA, the CDR3 is TGTGCCAGCACCCGTCAGGGAGGCGGGGAGCTGTTTTTT. Protein: CASTRQGGGELFF.

This chain links TRBV19 with TRBJ1-1; no clear D. There are 14 residues in the CDR3. Trimming removed 7 bases from V and 0 bases from J, with 12 bases in between. The germline V gene has CDR1 LNHDA and CDR2 SQIVND (reference sequence). In DNA, the CDR3 is TGTGCCAGTACCCGGTACCACATGAACACTGAAGCTTTCTTT. Translation: CASTRYHMNTEAFF.

V gene TRBV5-4 combines with J gene TRBJ2-3, with D hard to call. Trimming removed 0 bases at V and 6 bases at J, with 11 bases between. This CDR3 spans 14 amino acids. Germline V gives CDR1 SGHNT, CDR2 YYREEE (reference sequence). CDR3 bases: TGTGCCAGCAGCTTGGGAGCCTTCACGGATACGCAGTATTTT. Translated, it gives CASSLGAFTDTQYF.

The chain joins TRBV19 to TRBJ1-5; TRBD1 is a possible D gene (5 bases). The V gene lost 6 bases and the J gene lost 2 bases, with 14 bases spanning the gap. This CDR3 is 15 amino acids long. Germline V gene sequence: CDR1 LNHDA, CDR2 SQIVND (reference sequence). This CDR3 is CASSSGVNGNQPQHF. CDR3 bases: TGTGCCAGTAGCTCGGGGGTCAACGGCAATCAGCCCCAGCATTTT.

The chain links TRBV18 to TRBJ2-7; D is unclear. Germline V lookup: CDR1 KGHSH, CDR2 LQKENI. The CDR3 has 13 amino acids. V gave up 6 bases and J gave up 3 bases, with 12 bases separating them. The CDR3 is CASSQGPNYEQYV. The CDR3 DNA is TGTGCCAGCTCCCAAGGACCGAACTACGAGCAGTACGTC.

This clone was detected a few times. The chain combines TRBV4-2 with TRBJ2-1; perhaps TRBD1 as D (5 bases). CDR1 is LGHNA, CDR2 YNFKEQ, per germline. V lost 4 bases, J lost 6 bases, and 13 bases lay in between. The CDR3 loop spans 14 amino acids. The CDR3 coding sequence is TGTGCCAGCAGCCCAGATCTCAGGGCCAATGAGCAGTTCTTC. Translating it yields CASSPDLRANEQFF.